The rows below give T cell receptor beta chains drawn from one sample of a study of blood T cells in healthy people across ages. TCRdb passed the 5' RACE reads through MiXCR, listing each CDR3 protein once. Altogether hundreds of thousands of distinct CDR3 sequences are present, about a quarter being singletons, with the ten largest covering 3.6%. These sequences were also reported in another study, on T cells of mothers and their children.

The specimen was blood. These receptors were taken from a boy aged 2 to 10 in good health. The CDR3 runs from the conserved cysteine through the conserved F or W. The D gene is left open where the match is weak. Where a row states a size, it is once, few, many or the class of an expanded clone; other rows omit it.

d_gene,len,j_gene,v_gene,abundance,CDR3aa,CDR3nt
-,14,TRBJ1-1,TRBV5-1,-,CASSLVRQNTEAFF,TGCGCCAGCAGCTTGGTTCGGCAGAACACTGAAGCTTTCTTT
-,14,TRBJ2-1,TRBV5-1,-,CASSGEVSFNEQFF,TGCGCCAGCAGCGGAGAGGTATCCTTCAATGAGCAGTTCTTC
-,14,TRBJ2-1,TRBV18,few,CASSPSHRDNEQFF,TGTGCCAGCTCACCATCGCACAGGGACAATGAGCAGTTCTTC
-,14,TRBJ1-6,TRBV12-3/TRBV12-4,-,CASSLGDTNSPLHF,TGTGCCAGCAGTTTAGGGGACACCAATTCACCCCTCCACTTT
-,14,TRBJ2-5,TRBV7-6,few,CASSLAPGEETQYF,TGTGCCAGCAGCTTAGCCCCAGGGGAAGAGACCCAGTACTTC
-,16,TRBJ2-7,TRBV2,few,CASSEVRRPRPYEQYF,TGTGCCAGCAGTGAAGTCCGGCGGCCAAGACCCTACGAGCAGTACTTC
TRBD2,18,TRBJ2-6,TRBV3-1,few,CASGKMSSGSSGANVLTF,TGTGCCAGCGGGAAGATGTCTAGCGGAAGCTCTGGGGCCAACGTCCTGACTTTC
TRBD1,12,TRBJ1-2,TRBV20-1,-,CSAATGSYGYTF,TGCAGTGCCGCGACAGGGAGCTATGGCTACACCTTC
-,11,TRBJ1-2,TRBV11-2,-,CASTRGKGYTF,TGTGCCAGCACTAGGGGGAAAGGCTACACCTTC
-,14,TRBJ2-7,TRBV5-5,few,CASSWGDLSYEQYF,TGTGCCAGCAGTTGGGGGGACCTGTCCTACGAGCAGTACTTC
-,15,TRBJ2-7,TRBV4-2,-,CASSQGAGSSYEQYF,TGTGCCAGCAGCCAAGGGGCAGGCAGCTCCTACGAGCAGTACTTC
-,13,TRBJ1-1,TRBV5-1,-,CASSSQGGTEAFF,TGCGCCAGCAGCTCCCAGGGTGGCACTGAAGCTTTCTTT
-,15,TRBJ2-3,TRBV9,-,CASSTRGGIGDTQYF,TGTGCCAGCAGCACTCGTGGGGGGATTGGAGATACGCAGTATTTT
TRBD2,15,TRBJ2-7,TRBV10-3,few,CAISDLGGGAYEQYF,TGTGCCATCAGTGATTTAGGTGGGGGGGCCTACGAGCAGTACTTC
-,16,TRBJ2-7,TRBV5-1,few,CASSLSLAGPSYEQYF,TGCGCCAGCAGCTTGAGTTTGGCAGGGCCTTCCTACGAGCAGTACTTC
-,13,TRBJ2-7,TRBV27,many,CASSRQGSYEQYF,TGTGCCAGCAGCAGGCAGGGGAGCTACGAGCAGTACTTC
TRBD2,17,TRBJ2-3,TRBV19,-,CASSIRLAGGGADTQYF,TGTGCCAGTAGTATTAGGTTAGCGGGAGGTGGCGCAGATACGCAGTATTTT
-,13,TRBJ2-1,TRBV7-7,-,CASSLTSYNEQFF,TGTGCCAGCAGCTTAACCTCCTACAATGAGCAGTTCTTC
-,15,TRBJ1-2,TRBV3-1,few,CASSQVYGSNYGYTF,TGTGCCAGCAGCCAAGTTTATGGTTCCAACTATGGCTACACCTTC
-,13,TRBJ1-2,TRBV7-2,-,CASSWGRRGGYTF,TGTGCCAGCAGTTGGGGACGGAGGGGTGGCTACACCTTC
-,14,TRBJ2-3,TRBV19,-,CASSITGGPDTQYF,TGTGCCAGTAGTATAACGGGCGGCCCAGATACGCAGTATTTT
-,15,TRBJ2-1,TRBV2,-,CASREDSSSYNEQFF,TGTGCCAGCAGGGAGGACTCGAGCTCCTACAATGAGCAGTTCTTC
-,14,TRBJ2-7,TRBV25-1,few,CASSELGGTYEQYF,TGTGCCAGCAGCGAATTGGGGGGCACCTACGAGCAGTACTTC
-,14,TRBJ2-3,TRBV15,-,CATSSGGMADTQYF,TGTGCCACCAGCAGTGGGGGTATGGCAGATACGCAGTATTTT
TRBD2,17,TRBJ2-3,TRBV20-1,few,CSARERVAGELTDTQYF,TGCAGTGCTAGAGAGAGAGTAGCGGGAGAACTCACAGATACGCAGTATTTT
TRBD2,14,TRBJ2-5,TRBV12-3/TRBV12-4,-,CASRPSGSSETQYF,TGTGCCAGCAGGCCTAGCGGGAGTTCAGAGACCCAGTACTTC
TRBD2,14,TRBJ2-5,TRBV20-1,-,CSAREGGSIETQYF,TGCAGTGCTAGAGAGGGCGGGAGTATTGAGACCCAGTACTTC
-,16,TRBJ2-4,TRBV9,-,CASSPGGLWGSNIQYF,TGTGCCAGCAGCCCCGGGGGCCTTTGGGGTTCGAACATTCAGTACTTC
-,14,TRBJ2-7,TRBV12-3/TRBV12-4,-,CASSFGSAYYEQYF,TGTGCCAGCAGTTTTGGCAGTGCCTACTACGAGCAGTACTTC
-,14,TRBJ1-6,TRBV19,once,CASKAAELNSPLHF,TGTGCCAGTAAGGCCGCGGAACTTAATTCACCCCTCCACTTT
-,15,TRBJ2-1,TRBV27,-,CASSLTGTQYNEQFF,TGTGCCAGCAGTTTAACCGGGACTCAATACAATGAGCAGTTCTTC
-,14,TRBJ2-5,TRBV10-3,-,CAISESRGDQTQYF,TGTGCCATCAGTGAGTCGCGGGGCGACCAAACCCAGTACTTC
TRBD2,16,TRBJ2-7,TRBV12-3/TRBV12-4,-,CASSPQGLAVNYEQYF,TGTGCCAGCAGTCCACAAGGACTAGCGGTAAACTACGAGCAGTACTTC
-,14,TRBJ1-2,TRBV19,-,CASNQNRENYGYTF,TGTGCCAGTAATCAAAACAGGGAAAACTATGGCTACACCTTC
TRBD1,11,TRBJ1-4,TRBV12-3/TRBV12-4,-,CASSDRGELFF,TGTGCCAGCAGCGACAGGGGAGAACTGTTTTTT
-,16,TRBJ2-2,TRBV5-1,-,CASSSRQEGDTGELFF,TGCGCCAGCAGCTCCCGACAGGAGGGTGACACCGGGGAGCTGTTTTTT
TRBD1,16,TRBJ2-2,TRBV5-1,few,CASSRWTGANTGELFF,TGCGCCAGCAGCCGCTGGACAGGCGCGAACACCGGGGAGCTGTTTTTT
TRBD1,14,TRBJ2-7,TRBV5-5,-,CASSLLGQSYEQYF,TGTGCCAGCAGCCTTCTGGGACAGTCCTACGAGCAGTACTTC
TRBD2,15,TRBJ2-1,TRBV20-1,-,CSARASGRTYNEQFF,TGCAGTGCTAGAGCTAGCGGGAGGACCTACAATGAGCAGTTCTTC
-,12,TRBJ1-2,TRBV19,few,CARLSLGVGYTF,TGTGCCAGACTATCTCTCGGGGTTGGCTACACCTTC
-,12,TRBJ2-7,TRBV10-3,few,CATTGSSYEQYF,TGTGCCACCACAGGGAGCTCCTACGAGCAGTACTTC
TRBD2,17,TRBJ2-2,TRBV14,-,CASSHGGLAGVNGELFF,TGTGCCAGCAGCCATGGGGGACTAGCGGGAGTAAACGGGGAGCTGTTTTTT
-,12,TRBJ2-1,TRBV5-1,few,CASSLDHQGQFF,TGCGCCAGCAGCTTGGACCACCAGGGGCAGTTCTTC
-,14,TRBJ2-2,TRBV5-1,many,CASKTSFRTGELFF,TGCGCCAGCAAAACTAGCTTCCGAACCGGGGAGCTGTTTTTT